A selection of T cell receptor beta chains follows, all from one sample in a study of T cell responses to AZD1222 COVID-19 vaccine. Method: immunoSEQ multiplex PCR; TCRdb's copy keeps in-frame clones and lacks some. The table includes 98,000 or so clones, about 88% detected once. The material sequenced was peripheral blood, taken 28 days after the second AZD1222 dose. The receptors stem from an adult who received the AZD1222 COVID-19 vaccine. Each CDR3 is given with its conserved first and last residue. D genes are given only for firm matches. Not every row has a clone size; where given, it reads once, few, many or a size class.

v_call	j_call	d_call	clone_size	cdr3_nt	cdr3_aa
TRBV5-1	TRBJ2-1	TRBD2	.	TGCGCCAGCAGCTTGGGGCCGCTGTCGGACTACGGCGGGAGGGCCGATGAGCAGTTCTTC	CASSLGPLSDYGGRADEQFF
TRBV19	TRBJ1-5	.	.	TGTGCCAGTAGTATTGGTTTACAGAATCAGCCCCAGCATTTT	CASSIGLQNQPQHF
TRBV7-6	TRBJ2-7	TRBD1	.	TGTGCCAGCAGCTTAGTAATGGGACAGGGCTCCGAGCAGTACTTC	CASSLVMGQGSEQYF
TRBV21-1	TRBJ1-2	.	.	TGTGCCAGCAACCTCCAGCTCCCGGGACAGGAGGTCGACTATGGCTACACCTTC	CASNLQLPGQEVDYGYTF
TRBV10-3	TRBJ2-2	TRBD2	.	TGTGCCATCAGTGCGGGCGGGAGATTTGCTGGGGAGCTGTTTTTT	CAISAGGRFAGELFF
TRBV15	TRBJ2-3	.	once	TGTGCCACCAGCAGAGATGGAAAAGATACGCAGTATTTT	CATSRDGKDTQYF
TRBV3-1/TRBV3-2	TRBJ2-5	TRBD2	once	TGTGCCAGCAGCCCCGTGGGGGGGGAGACCCAGTACTTC	CASSPVGGETQYF
TRBV12-3/TRBV12-4	TRBJ1-6	.	.	TGTGCCAGCAGTTTAATGGCGGAGTCACCCCTCCACTTT	CASSLMAESPLHF
TRBV11-2	TRBJ1-3	.	.	TGTGCCAGCAGCTTAACGGGTGGAAACACCATATATTTT	CASSLTGGNTIYF
TRBV6-1	TRBJ1-1	.	.	TGTGCCAGCAGTGGAGGGGCGAGGACTGAAGCTTTCTTT	CASSGGARTEAFF